Each of the 3 T cell receptor beta chains below was sequenced from the same sample in a study of T cell responses to AZD1222 COVID-19 vaccine. Sequenced by immunoSEQ multiplex PCR; TCRdb stores in-frame clones only, minus some. The table lists approximately 150,000 clones, around 90% of them singletons. This material consisted of peripheral blood, taken 28 days after the second AZD1222 dose. The receptor source for this set is an adult who received the AZD1222 COVID-19 vaccine.

V is TRBV3-1 (or the pseudogene TRBV3-2) and J is TRBJ2-2; D not resolved. Per the germline V gene, CDR1 is LGHDT and CDR2 is YNNKEL (reference sequence). The V and J ends lost 4 bases and 9 bases respectively, with 9 bases between them. CDR3 size: 12 residues. CDR3 region: CASSPAVRELFF. As DNA, the CDR3 is TGTGCCAGCAGCCCGGCGGTCCGGGAGCTGTTTTTT.

This rearrangement joins TRBV24-1 to TRBJ2-1, with D perhaps TRBD1 or TRBD2 (5 bases each). The CDR3 has 14 amino acids. CDR1 KGHDR and CDR2 SFDVKD come from the germline V gene. V shed 3 bases and J shed 0 bases, with 5 bases lying between them. CDR3 region: CATSDGGSYNEQFF. DNA for the CDR3: TGTGCCACCAGTGATGGGGGCTCCTACAATGAGCAGTTCTTC.

The chain uses TRBV3-1 (or the pseudogene TRBV3-2) and TRBJ2-5, with D possibly matching TRBD2 (5 bases). Per germline, CDR1 LGHDT and CDR2 YNNKEL (reference sequence). V was clipped by 0 bases and J by 1 base, with 9 bases between them. The CDR3 consists of 15 residues. For the CDR3, the DNA is TGTGCCAGCAGCCAAGAGAAGCGGCTCCAAGAGACCCAGTACTTC. As protein: CASSQEKRLQETQYF.